A single T cell receptor (beta chain) is shown here with its context. Its antigen is unidentified. The data belong to a study of shared clonotypes between healthy human individuals. General study findings and limits: Few donors limited the genetic and exposure-history diversity represented.

The study enrolled healthy HIV-negative adults without recent acute infections or vaccinations as donors. The table came from immunoSEQ multiplex PCR; TCRdb's copy has only in-frame clones and leaves some out. Counted here are approximately 940,000 clones, approximately 80% occurring once; the ten biggest clones make up approximately 1.5%. The sequenced sample was memory CD4+ T cells sorted from blood. Stated subset: CD45RA-negative fraction. This sequence originates from a man between 18 and 29 years old in good health.

The CDR3 DNA reads as TGTGCCAGCAGTTACGAGTTCAGCAATCAGCCCCAGCATTTT. Translated: CASSYEFSNQPQHF. The chain is built from TRBV6-6 and TRBJ1-5, with no clear D. Germline assignment: CDR1 MNHNY and CDR2 SVGAGI (reference sequence). Trimming took 2 bases from V and 1 from J, leaving 6 bases between them. CDR3 length: 14 residues.